Below, one T cell receptor beta chain is given with its context. Researchers ran the PCR with 60 Vbeta and 13 Jbeta primers. The repertoire was sequenced with immunoSEQ multiplex PCR; TCRdb's copy has only in-frame clones and lacks some. Among some 150,000 clones listed, approximately 80% were seen once. The CDR3 contains 15 residues. From germline, CDR1 is LNHDA and CDR2 SQIVND (reference sequence). The V segment lost 3 bases and the J segment 3 bases; nucleotides outside the gene matches: 3. This sample stems from a study of cytomegalovirus exposure and HLA in healthy donors. The source material was PBMCs. The gene calls are TRBV19 and TRBJ1-4; 8 bases are shared with TRBD1. The sequence was obtained from a man younger than 45 in good health and CMV-seropositive. CDR3 sequence (DNA): TGTGCCAGTAGTATCCAGACAGGGGCTAATGAAAAACTGTTTTTT. Translating it yields CASSIQTGANEKLFF.